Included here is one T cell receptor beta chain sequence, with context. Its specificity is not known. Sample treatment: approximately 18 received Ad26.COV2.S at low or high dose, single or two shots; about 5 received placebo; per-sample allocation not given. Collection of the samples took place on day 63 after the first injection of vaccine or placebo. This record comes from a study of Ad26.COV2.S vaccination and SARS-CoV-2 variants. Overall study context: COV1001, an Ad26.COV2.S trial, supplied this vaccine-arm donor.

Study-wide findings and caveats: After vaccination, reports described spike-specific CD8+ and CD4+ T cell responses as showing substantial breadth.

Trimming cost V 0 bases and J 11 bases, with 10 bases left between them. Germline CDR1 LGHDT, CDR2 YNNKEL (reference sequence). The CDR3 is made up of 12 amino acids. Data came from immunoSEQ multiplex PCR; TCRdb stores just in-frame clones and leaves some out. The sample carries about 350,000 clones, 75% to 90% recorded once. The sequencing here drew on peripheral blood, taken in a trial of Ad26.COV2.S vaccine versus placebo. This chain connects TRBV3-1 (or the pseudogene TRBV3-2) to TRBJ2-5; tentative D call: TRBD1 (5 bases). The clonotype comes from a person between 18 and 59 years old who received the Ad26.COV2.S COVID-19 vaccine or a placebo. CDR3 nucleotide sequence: TGTGCCAGCAGCCAAGATGAAGGGGCTCAGTACTTC. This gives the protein CASSQDEGAQYF.